These 30 T cell receptor beta chains were sequenced from one sample in a study of CD8+ T cells in alopecia areata. Extracted from the samples, RNA was reverse transcribed into cDNA to serve as the sequencing template. Libraries were prepared by immunoSEQ multiplex PCR; TCRdb keeps only in-frame clonotypes and omits some of them. The sample consists of 87,000 or so clones, 70% to 85% of them appearing once. Treatment: oral pan-JAK inhibitor, 5-10 mg twice daily. Here the sequenced sample was CD8+ T cells sorted from blood, taken at week 44, from a patient treated with tofacitinib. The origin of the receptors is a human donor with alopecia areata.

J is TRBJ1-1 and V is TRBV5-1, with D maybe TRBD1 (6 bases). This CDR3 has 13 residues. CDR1 and CDR2 (germline): SGHRS, YFSETQ. Trimming took 4 bases from V and 8 from J, leaving 15 bases between them. CDR3: CASSLNRDIEAFF. CDR3 coding DNA: TGCGCCAGCAGCCTAAACCGGGACATCGAAGCTTTCTTT.

The chain links TRBV10-3 to TRBJ1-1, with D possibly TRBD1 on 6 matching bases. This CDR3 contains 15 residues. Between the trimmed V and J ends, which lost 0 bases and 6 bases, there was a span of 14 bases. Germline assignment: CDR1 ENHRY and CDR2 SYGVKD. This CDR3 is CAISESTGAGPEAFF. The DNA for the CDR3 is TGTGCCATCAGTGAGTCAACGGGGGCCGGGCCTGAAGCTTTCTTT.

This rearrangement joins TRBV27 to TRBJ2-5; the D gene is possibly TRBD1 (6 bases). Germline CDR1 and CDR2: MNHEY and SMNVEV (reference sequence). This CDR3 is built from 15 residues. The V and J ends lost 0 bases and 2 bases respectively, with 10 bases between them. The chain's CDR3 is CASSLSRTDQETQYF. The CDR3 DNA sequence: TGTGCCAGCAGTTTATCGAGGACAGATCAAGAGACCCAGTACTTC.

There are a few counts of this clone. The chain employs TRBV11-2 and TRBJ2-1, with D hard to call. The CDR3 covers 13 residues. V lost 5 bases and J lost 9, with 14 bases in between. Germline CDR1 SGHAT, CDR2 FQNNGV. CDR3 residues: CASSRPGRGEQFF. The CDR3 region has the DNA TGTGCCAGCAGCCGGCCCGGACGAGGTGAGCAGTTCTTC.

A single count supports this clone. This chain joins TRBV19 and TRBJ1-1; tentative D call: TRBD1 (5 bases). Trimming cost V 5 bases and J 0 bases, with 16 bases left between them. The V gene's germline CDR1 is LNHDA and CDR2 SQIVND (reference sequence). This CDR3 is 16 amino acids long. The chain's CDR3 is CASSWGREGLNTEAFF. The CDR3 coding sequence is TGTGCCAGTAGTTGGGGGAGGGAAGGACTGAACACTGAAGCTTTCTTT.

V is TRBV27 and J is TRBJ1-2; possible D gene TRBD1, 5 bases. Trimming took 8 bases from V and 0 from J, leaving 10 bases between them. This CDR3 has 13 amino acids. The V gene's germline CDR1 is MNHEY and CDR2 SMNVEV (reference sequence). CDR3: CASRDGANYGYTF. The CDR3 DNA reads TGTGCCAGCCGGGACGGAGCTAACTATGGCTACACCTTC.

The sample holds a few counts of this clone. The V gene is TRBV4-3, the J gene TRBJ1-4; D is ambiguous. Trimming removed 0 bases from V and 7 bases from J, with 9 bases in between. The germline V gene encodes CDR1 LGHNA and CDR2 YSLEER. This CDR3 has 14 amino acids. The CDR3 reads CASSQEGSGEKLFF. The DNA of the CDR3 is TGCGCCAGCAGCCAAGAAGGGTCGGGTGAAAAACTGTTTTTT.

The V call is TRBV7-2, the J call TRBJ2-7; the D gene is possibly TRBD2 (6 bases). This CDR3 is 14 amino acids long. V was shortened by 7 bases and J by 5 bases, with 18 bases between the two germline ends. Germline V gene lookup returns CDR1 SGHTA and CDR2 FQGNSA. CDR3 nucleotides: TGTGCCAGCACCGAGCGGGTCCTCTCGGACGAGCAGTACTTC. Its protein is CASTERVLSDEQYF.

This clone was picked up one time. The V call is TRBV29-1, the J call TRBJ1-2, with no clear D. V lost 1 base and J lost 8, with 11 bases in between. Germline V gene sequence: CDR1 SQVTM, CDR2 ANQGSEA. The CDR3 is 12 amino acids. CDR3 sequence reads: CSVEAGPTGYTF. The CDR3 bases are TGCAGCGTTGAAGCGGGCCCGACGGGCTACACCTTC.

This clone was seen only once. This chain connects TRBV5-6 to TRBJ1-1; 10 nucleotides align to TRBD1. CDR1 SGHDT and CDR2 YYEEEE come from the germline V gene. V gave up 5 bases and J gave up 5 bases; unmatched junction bases: 6. The CDR3 sequence is 14 residues long. As DNA, the CDR3 is TGTGCCAGCAGTCCAGGGACAGGGGTGACTGAAGCTTTCTTT. Amino acids: CASSPGTGVTEAFF.

The V gene is TRBV7-9, the J gene TRBJ1-2, with D perhaps matching TRBD1 (6 bases). In germline, CDR1 is SEHNR, CDR2 FQNEAQ (reference sequence). This CDR3 region has 16 residues. V shed 5 bases and J shed 6 bases, with 22 bases lying between them. The CDR3 loop is CASSTEQGEGVDGYTF. Written as DNA, the CDR3 is TGTGCCAGCAGCACCGAACAGGGAGAGGGGGTGGATGGCTACACCTTC.

V and J are TRBV2 and TRBJ1-4; TRBD1 might be the D (5 bases). Trimming removed 5 bases from V and 8 bases from J, with 12 bases in between. The CDR3 is made up of 13 amino acids. CDR1 is SNHLY and CDR2 is FYNNEI in the germline V gene. The CDR3 here is CASSPGRREKLFF. CDR3 bases: TGTGCCAGCAGTCCAGGGAGGCGCGAAAAACTGTTTTTT. The variable domain in full, completed from reference TRBV2 and TRBJ1-4, reads EPEVTQTPSHQVTQMGQEVILRCVPISNHLYFYWYRQILGQKVEFLVSFYNNEISEKSEIFDDQFSVERPDGSNFTLKIRSTKLEDSAMYFCASSPGRREKLFFGSGTQLSVL.

This clone was detected only a few times. The chain recombines TRBV29-1 with TRBJ1-2, with D perhaps matching TRBD1 (5 bases). In germline, CDR1 is SQVTM, CDR2 ANQGSEA. V lost 1 base to trimming and J lost 2 bases, with 8 bases between them. This CDR3 spans 13 amino acids. The CDR3 DNA reads as TGCAGCGTTGAAGTTTCAGGGAACTATGGCTACACCTTC. Amino acids: CSVEVSGNYGYTF.

The rearrangement joins TRBV29-1 to TRBJ2-7; D gene ambiguous. The CDR3 extends over 12 amino acids. In germline, CDR1 is SQVTM, CDR2 ANQGSEA. Trimming removed 6 bases at V and 1 base at J, with 10 bases between. This chain's CDR3 is CSVAAESYEQYF. CDR3 bases: TGCAGCGTCGCGGCAGAATCCTACGAGCAGTACTTC.

The V call is TRBV7-9, the J call TRBJ1-1; TRBD1 might be the D (6 bases). The germline CDR1 and CDR2 sequences are SEHNR and FQNEAQ (reference sequence). The V end was cut by 6 bases, the J end by 2 bases, with 22 bases between. The length of the CDR3 is 17 residues. CDR3 region: CASSRQPREGGNTEAFF. DNA of the CDR3: TGTGCCAGCAGTCGCCAACCCCGCGAGGGGGGTAACACTGAAGCTTTCTTT.

The chain joins TRBV13 to TRBJ1-2; D ambiguous. The V end lost 3 bases, the J end lost 6 bases, and 17 bases lay between the germline ends. The CDR3 has 15 residues. CDR1 is PRHDT and CDR2 is FYEKMQ in the germline V gene (reference sequence). The CDR3 DNA reads as TGTGCCAGCAGCTTCGGAACATCTCCCACGGATGGCTACACCTTC. Translated: CASSFGTSPTDGYTF.

The chain carries TRBV6-5 and TRBJ1-1, with D possibly matching TRBD1 (6 bases). Germline V gene data show CDR1 as MNHEY and CDR2 as SVGAGI. The CDR3 sequence is 14 residues long. The germline V and J ends were trimmed by 5 bases and 8 bases, with 18 bases remaining between them. CDR3 coding DNA: TGTGCCAGCAGTCAATACACAGGGCTGGCCGAAGCTTTCTTT. Encoded protein: CASSQYTGLAEAFF.

The genes are TRBV6-6 and TRBJ2-1; 8 nucleotides agree with TRBD1. Germline V lookup: CDR1 MNHNY, CDR2 SVGAGI (reference sequence). V shed 7 bases, J shed 3 bases, and the junction held 2 bases outside the gene matches. CDR3 length: 13 amino acids. CDR3 coding DNA: TGTGCCAGCAAGGGACAGGTCTACAATGAGCAGTTCTTC. It encodes CASKGQVYNEQFF.

V usage is TRBV5-1 and J usage is TRBJ2-1; D uncertain. V shed 6 bases and J shed 5 bases, with 15 bases lying between them. The CDR3 covers 14 residues. CDR1 is SGHRS and CDR2 is YFSETQ in the germline V gene. The CDR3 reads CASNDLGRNNEQFF. The CDR3 region has the DNA TGCGCCAGCAATGACCTTGGCAGGAACAATGAGCAGTTCTTC.

The V call is TRBV27, the J call TRBJ1-5; D is perhaps TRBD1 (5 bases). V dropped 6 bases and J dropped 3 bases, with 15 bases sitting between them. CDR3 length equals 15 residues. Germline CDR1 and CDR2: MNHEY and SMNVEV (reference sequence). CDR3 DNA sequence: TGTGCCAGCAGCTTACAGGCGACCAACAATCAGCCCCAGCATTTT. Translation: CASSLQATNNQPQHF.

This rearrangement joins TRBV5-1 to TRBJ1-1; 9 bases line up with TRBD1. This CDR3 comprises 16 residues. With V trimmed by 4 bases and J by 4 bases, 11 bases remained unmatched. The germline V gene encodes CDR1 SGHRS and CDR2 YFSETQ. CDR3 coding DNA: TGCGCCAGCAGCCCTCGACAGGGGGAAGGATCCACTGAAGCTTTCTTT. Encoded protein: CASSPRQGEGSTEAFF.

A word on this clone: One end of the junction does not line up with germline, which may come from a read error. This sequence joins TRBV5-1 and TRBJ1-5; 12 bases agree with TRBD1. This CDR3 is 17 amino acids long. Per germline, CDR1 SGHRS and CDR2 YFSETQ. CDR3 sequence: CAGSLRGTGGLNQPQHF. In DNA, the CDR3 is TGCGCCGGCAGCTTAAGGGGGACAGGGGGCCTCAATCAGCCCCAGCATTTT.

This chain connects TRBV28 to TRBJ1-1; D is unclear. Germline values: CDR1 MDHEN, CDR2 SYDVKM. The CDR3 is 13 residues long. V lost 6 bases to trimming and J lost 0 bases, with 8 bases between them. The CDR3, as DNA: TGTGCCAGCAGGCCTCTGATGAACACTGAAGCTTTCTTT. Its translation: CASRPLMNTEAFF.

The V gene is TRBV29-1, the J gene TRBJ2-5; 9 nucleotides match TRBD2. Germline V gene data show CDR1 as SQVTM and CDR2 as ANQGSEA. The CDR3 consists of 14 residues. J gave up 6 bases and V 3 bases, and 8 bases lay outside the gene matches. DNA of the CDR3: TGCAGCGTTGATCCGGGGACTAGCTTCCAGACCCAGTACTTC. Translating gives CSVDPGTSFQTQYF.

A few counts support this clone. The chain links TRBV29-1 to TRBJ2-1; D is unclear. Per the germline V gene, CDR1 is SQVTM and CDR2 is ANQGSEA. V dropped 6 bases and J dropped 10 bases, with 16 bases sitting between them. The CDR3 sequence is 12 residues long. The CDR3, as DNA: TGCAGCGTCGACAAGACACCTGGGGAGCAGTTCTTC. Translation: CSVDKTPGEQFF.

This clone was counted a few times. The chain carries TRBV4-1 and TRBJ2-7; D ambiguous. Germline V gives CDR1 MGHRA, CDR2 YSYEKL. Trimming shortened V by 3 bases and J by 6 bases, and 12 bases separated the two germline ends. The CDR3 covers 13 residues. CDR3 nucleotides: TGCGCCAGCAGCCACGCAACCTCAGGCGAGCAGTACTTC. This gives the protein CASSHATSGEQYF.

V usage is TRBV28 and J usage is TRBJ2-2, with TRBD2 as a possible D gene (6 bases). The germline V and J ends were trimmed by 2 bases and 0 bases, with 7 bases remaining between them. The CDR3 runs 15 residues. CDR1 MDHEN and CDR2 SYDVKM come from the germline V gene. CDR3 nucleotide sequence: TGTGCCAGCAGTTTAGGGACTTCGAACACCGGGGAGCTGTTTTTT. Translating it yields CASSLGTSNTGELFF.

The chain couples TRBV15 to TRBJ2-2; 7 bases align to TRBD1. Germline V CDR1 and CDR2: LNHNV, YYDKDF (reference sequence). J lost 9 bases, V lost 0 bases, and 4 bases had no gene match. The CDR3 is 14 amino acids. CDR3 in amino acids: CATSRDRGQRELFF. DNA for the CDR3: TGTGCCACCAGCAGAGACAGGGGACAGCGGGAGCTGTTTTTT.

J is TRBJ2-4 and V is TRBV13; the match to TRBD1 covers 10 bases. The germline CDR1 and CDR2 sequences are PRHDT and FYEKMQ (reference sequence). This CDR3 spans 15 amino acids. V lost 2 bases and J lost 7; bases outside the gene matches: 5. CDR3: CASSLNRDRGNIQYF. In DNA form, the CDR3 reads TGTGCCAGCAGCTTAAACCGGGACAGGGGTAACATTCAGTACTTC.

The count of this clone is one. The chain employs TRBV2 and TRBJ2-7; D is unclear. Germline assignment: CDR1 SNHLY and CDR2 FYNNEI. This CDR3 spans 15 amino acids. The V end was cut by 3 bases, the J end by 0 bases, with 12 bases between. The CDR3 protein is CASSDIMDGSYEQYF. For the CDR3, the DNA is TGTGCCAGCAGTGACATCATGGACGGCTCCTACGAGCAGTACTTC.